This T cell receptor beta chain was identified in a study of graft-versus-host responses after intestinal transplantation. Assay used: immunoSEQ multiplex PCR; TCRdb lists only in-frame clones, some missing. The sample lists about 85,000 clones, approximately 90% seen once, with less than 8.5% in the top ten. Points on this clone: The target antigen is unknown.

Trimming stripped 1 base from V and 5 bases from J, with 12 bases between. The CDR3 consists of 14 residues. Germline CDR1 is SEHNR and CDR2 is FQNEAQ (reference sequence). The receptor was derived from a human donor who was the organ donor for an intestinal transplant. Here the sequenced sample was unstimulated CD8+ T cells sorted from spleen or lymph node cells, taken before transplant. The chain recombines TRBV7-9 with TRBJ2-7, with D hard to call. CDR3 in amino acids: CASSLGGPADEQYF. CDR3 sequence (DNA): TGTGCCAGCAGCTTAGGCGGCCCTGCCGACGAGCAGTACTTC.